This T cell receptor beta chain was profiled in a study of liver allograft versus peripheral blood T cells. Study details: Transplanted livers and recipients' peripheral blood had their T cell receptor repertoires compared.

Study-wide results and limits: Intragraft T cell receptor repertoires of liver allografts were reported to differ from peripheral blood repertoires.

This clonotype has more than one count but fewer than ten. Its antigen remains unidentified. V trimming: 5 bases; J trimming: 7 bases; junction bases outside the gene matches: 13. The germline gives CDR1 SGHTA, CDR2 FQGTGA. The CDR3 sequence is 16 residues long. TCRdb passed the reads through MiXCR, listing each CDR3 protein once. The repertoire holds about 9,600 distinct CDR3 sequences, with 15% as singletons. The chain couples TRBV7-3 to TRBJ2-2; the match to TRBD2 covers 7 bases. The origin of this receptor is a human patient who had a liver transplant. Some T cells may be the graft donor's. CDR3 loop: CASSPDPGLVVGELFF. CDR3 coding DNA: TGTGCCAGCAGCCCCGATCCCGGACTAGTTGTCGGGGAGCTGTTTTTT.